This T cell receptor beta chain was observed in a study of T cell responses to AZD1222 COVID-19 vaccine (dated by TCRdb to 2020 to 2023). In the study overall: TCR sequencing was performed for more than 230 trial participants, of whom around 200 were given two doses of AZD1222 and some 26 were given two doses of MenACWY control vaccine. Trial participants were enrolled by age into subgroups of 18-55, 56-69 and 70-plus years, and about 150, 27 and 61 TCR-sequenced participants, respectively, were included in these subgroups.

The CDR3 regions of human TCRbeta chains were analyzed by immunosequencing. Per the source publication's procedure: TCRs in the repertoires were matched against a reference library of SARS-CoV-2-specific TCRs that had been generated with the MIRA antigen-specificity platform. Breadth meant the fraction of unique TCRs that were SARS-CoV-2-associated, whereas depth meant the fraction of total T cells that were SARS-CoV-2-associated. Using the MIRA data, each spike-specific TCR was assigned both to the spike region to which the TCR was reactive and to a CD4 or CD8 class. Log10-transformed breadth and depth values were compared by one-way ANOVA with Sidak's multiple comparisons tests. TCRdb carries this immuneACCESS record with in-frame sequences only. Its versions omit some clonotypes, under half of them owing to an unresolved V gene in the studies checked, with the rest unexplained. Clone size and V and J calls were adopted from that table, with D and trimming inferred from the DNA. Counted in this sample were just under 150,000 clones; 70% to 90% of them appeared once. The top ten constitute about 4.9% of the sample.

Reading from cysteine to phenylalanine, the CDR3 counts 13 amino acids. Only the CDR3 portion is preserved as DNA: 39 bases, with reading frame beginning at the first base. Cut back by 2 bases and 3 bases, the V and J ends lie 5 bases apart. The germline V gene (reference sequence) yields MNHNY for CDR1 and SVGAGI for CDR2. The time point label here, explained by the study, means: about 28 days (+/-7) after the second vaccine dose. AZD1222 recipients whose second dose came at about 4 weeks and those whose second dose came at about 12 weeks were combined into one group, since spike-specific TCR depth and breadth did not differ between the two schedules. The vaccinee samples were drawn from two UK trials, COV001 and COV002, one of which was a single-blind randomized controlled phase 2/3 trial testing AZD1222 (ChAdOx1 nCoV-19) in healthy adults. Trial participant PBMC samples were collected at day 0 and day 28 after the second dose for TCRbeta chain sequencing.

Paper-wide results and their limitations: In the small 56-69-year group, the increase in depth fell short of significance, most likely because of low power. Because no day 14 peak-response samples were available, repertoires were characterized only after the peak T cell response. Conclusions about previously exposed vaccinees are limited because only 6 or 7 AZD1222 recipients were SARS-CoV-2 seropositive at baseline. Participants were mostly white British, with more females than males. The authors suggested clonal diversity may have been underestimated. After two AZD1222 doses, spike-specific TCR breadth and depth were significantly higher than at day 0 and than in MenACWY recipients. CD4 TCRs associated with the vaccine covered the entire spike protein, and the dominant responses were in regions 160-218 and 743-854. Nearly half of unique spike-specific TCRs reportedly recognized epitopes outside regions mutated in the B.1.351 and B.1.1.7 variants.

In this sample, this clone turned up once. Its antigen is not yet known. Per-base quality was not reported, and no clone a single base away is much larger than it. This sequence originates from an adult who received the AZD1222 COVID-19 vaccine. Rearrangement joined TRBV6-6 to TRBJ1-5; no confident D gene assignment can be made. Sequences were derived from peripheral blood, sampled 28 days after the second AZD1222 dose. The CDR3 region: CASSYVLNQPQHF. The bases read TGTGCCAGCAGTTACGTTCTCAATCAGCCCCAGCATTTT.